This entry concerns a single T cell receptor beta chain. Its antigen is not known. Sequencing was performed with immunoSEQ multiplex PCR; in TCRdb, only in-frame clones are kept and a portion is missing. The sample has 150,000 to 200,000 clones; approximately 90% are singletons. The entry originates in a study of lymphopenia after photon versus proton radiotherapy. Study-level results: Under photons, naive T cells and diversity fell while effector/memory populations rose. After lymphocyte nadir, photon-treated repertoires showed oligoclonal expansion, especially CD8+ Temra. Authors raise, but do not show, better survival with proton therapy. A bigger post-nadir fall in TCR diversity correlated inversely with survival time in deceased patients.

Germline trimming cut 3 bases from V and 0 bases from J; bases unmatched to any gene: 2. This CDR3 contains 16 residues. Germline assignment: CDR1 SGHRS and CDR2 YFSETQ. The chain links TRBV5-1 to TRBJ2-6; 8 nucleotides match TRBD1. The sequencing here drew on peripheral blood, taken from a patient treated with photon-based radiotherapy. The receptor comes from a man between 45 and 60 years old with gastric cancer. The CDR3 is CASSSGGYSGANVLTF. The CDR3 nucleotides are TGCGCCAGCAGCTCAGGGGGCTACTCTGGGGCCAACGTCCTGACTTTC. The whole variable domain, filled in from reference TRBV5-1 and TRBJ2-6, reads KAGVTQTPRYLIKTRGQQVTLSCSPISGHRSVSWYQQTPGQGLQFLFEYFSETQRNKGNFPGRFSGRQFSNSRSEMNVSTLELGDSALYLCASSSGGYSGANVLTFGAGSRLTVL.